Sequencing of this T cell receptor beta chain was carried out in a study of blood T cells in healthy people across ages. Study-level information: About one barcoded beta molecule per two T cells was captured by template switching.

Every sample yielded at least 6.5 million isolated PBMCs. Germline CDR1 reads MNHEY; CDR2 reads SVGAGI. This CDR3 has 14 residues. Overall study results and limits: The recorded TCR beta diversity per million T cells decreased in a roughly linear manner with age.

Primers used in a second PCR of about 6 to 11 cycles were a sample-barcoded 5' primer and a J-beta primer mix. Sequencing yielded, for each sample, at least 3 million paired-end reads carrying CDR3. TCRdb reprocessed the 5' RACE reads via MiXCR and lists one record per CDR3 protein. The table records 780,000 or so distinct CDR3 sequences, 53% of them present only once. Comment on this clonotype: What it recognizes is unknown.

Sequencing input: blood. This sequence was found in an elderly man in good health. The chain employs TRBV6-5 and TRBJ2-4; possible D gene TRBD1, 5 bases. The end of the DNA fits TRBJ2-7 better, so the J call may be wrong. CDR3 region: CASGAMRLGYEQYF. In DNA form, the CDR3 reads TGTGCCAGCGGGGCTATGCGCCTGGGCTACGAGCAGTACTTC.